The 13 T cell receptor beta chains given below trace back to one sample, sequenced in a study of monozygotic twins with cystic fibrosis. Profiled with immunoSEQ multiplex PCR; TCRdb holds only in-frame clones, not every one. The sample includes about 36,000 clones, 85% to 95% of them seen just once. Sequencing was carried out using blood. Receptors were obtained from a boy aged 2-15 years with cystic fibrosis.

The chain has TRBV10-3 and TRBJ1-6, with D uncertain. The CDR3 has 14 amino acids. Trimming took off 3 bases at V and 9 bases at J, with 12 bases between the two ends. The germline gives CDR1 ENHRY, CDR2 SYGVKD. CDR3 nucleotides: TGTGCCATCAGTGACATCGTGGGAAGTTCACCCCTCCACTTT. Protein product: CAISDIVGSSPLHF.

This chain uses TRBV19 with TRBJ1-2; 10 bases are a match to TRBD1. Germline V gene lookup returns CDR1 LNHDA and CDR2 SQIVND (reference sequence). This CDR3 has 15 residues. Germline trimming cut 6 bases from V and 6 bases from J; bases unmatched to any gene: 10. The CDR3 DNA reads TGTGCCAGTAGCAGCTCGGACAGGGGGTATGATGGCTACACCTTC. This gives the protein CASSSSDRGYDGYTF.

The chain combines TRBV7-2 with TRBJ2-1; D remains ambiguous. V lost 10 bases and J 0 bases, leaving 7 bases between the germline ends. This CDR3 has 12 residues. Germline CDR1 SGHTA, CDR2 FQGNSA. CDR3 DNA sequence: TGTGCCACTACGGCCTCCTACAATGAGCAGTTCTTC. The encoded protein is CATTASYNEQFF.

This clone was seen just once. The chain joins TRBV7-3 to TRBJ2-5, with D unclear. This CDR3 has 14 residues. Germline V gene sequence: CDR1 SGHTA, CDR2 FQGTGA. The V and J ends lost 2 bases and 2 bases respectively, with 9 bases between them. The CDR3 DNA reads TGTGCCAGCAGCTTATCTGGCAGACAAGAGACCCAGTACTTC. It specifies CASSLSGRQETQYF.

The chain combines TRBV15 with TRBJ1-2, with 8 bases matching TRBD1. The CDR3 runs 16 residues. With 5 bases clipped from V and 3 bases from J, the junction kept 11 bases outside the gene matches. Germline lookup yields CDR1 LNHNV and CDR2 YYDKDF (reference sequence). The CDR3 spells CATSPSDRATYYGYTF. In DNA form, the CDR3 reads TGTGCCACCAGCCCCTCGGACAGGGCTACCTACTATGGCTACACCTTC.

The rearrangement links TRBV19 to TRBJ1-5; 7 positions agree with TRBD1. The CDR3 is 13 residues long. V was pared by 6 bases and J by 6 bases, with 5 bases of the junction left unmatched. Germline V gives CDR1 LNHDA, CDR2 SQIVND (reference sequence). CDR3 sequence: CASRQQGTQPQHF. The CDR3 DNA is TGTGCCAGTAGACAACAGGGGACTCAGCCCCAGCATTTT.

J is TRBJ1-1 and V is TRBV11-2; D remains unclear. The germline gives CDR1 SGHAT, CDR2 FQNNGV. The CDR3 extends over 14 amino acids. Trimming removed 5 bases from V and 7 bases from J, with 17 bases in between. CDR3 sequence: CASSPDGPSDEAFF. The DNA for the CDR3 is TGTGCCAGCAGCCCAGATGGACCTAGTGATGAAGCTTTCTTT.

The chain joins TRBV6-6 to TRBJ1-3, with D hard to call. The CDR3 covers 13 residues. Per the germline V gene, CDR1 is MNHNY and CDR2 is SVGAGI (reference sequence). Trimming left V 6 bases short and J 0 bases short, with 6 bases between. In DNA form, the CDR3 reads TGTGCCAGCAGCGCTAACTCTGGAAACACCATATATTTT. Protein product: CASSANSGNTIYF.

J is TRBJ1-1 and V is TRBV25-1, with D unclear. Deletions cut 6 bases from V and 1 base from J, with 9 bases between. Germline CDR1 is MGHDK and CDR2 is SYGVNS. CDR3 length equals 13 residues. The chain's CDR3 is CASRSWENTEAFF. CDR3 nucleotides: TGTGCCAGCAGGAGTTGGGAGAACACTGAAGCTTTCTTT.

The chain carries TRBV9 and TRBJ1-2, with D possibly being TRBD1 (5 bases). The CDR3 consists of 16 residues. V was pared by 0 bases and J by 4 bases, with 16 bases between. Germline assignment: CDR1 SGDLS and CDR2 YYNGEE. The CDR3 here is CASSVERDPWAYGYTF. The DNA of the CDR3 is TGTGCCAGCAGCGTAGAACGGGACCCTTGGGCCTATGGCTACACCTTC.

CDR3: CASSLVRGTEAFF. The CDR3 DNA sequence: TGCGCCAGCAGCTTGGTTCGGGGAACTGAAGCTTTCTTT. V usage is TRBV5-1 and J usage is TRBJ1-1; D not certain. The V gene lost 0 bases and the J gene lost 5 bases, with 8 bases spanning the gap. The CDR3 runs to 13 residues. CDR1 and CDR2 from the germline V gene are SGHRS and YFSETQ.

The genes are TRBV7-9 and TRBJ1-3; D not resolved. Trimming took 3 bases from V and 0 from J, leaving 6 bases between them. The CDR3 contains 14 residues. CDR1 and CDR2 (germline): SEHNR, FQNEAQ (reference sequence). The CDR3 region has the DNA TGTGCCAGCAGCTTTGTCACCTCTGGAAACACCATATATTTT. This translates into CASSFVTSGNTIYF.

The CDR3 spells CASSLSGSRNEKLFF. CDR3 nucleotide sequence: TGTGCCAGCAGCTTATCAGGGTCACGAAATGAAAAACTGTTTTTT. This rearrangement joins TRBV11-3 to TRBJ1-4, with D perhaps matching TRBD1 (5 bases). Germline V lookup: CDR1 SGHNT, CDR2 YENEEA. The CDR3 extends over 15 amino acids. V dropped 2 bases and J dropped 5 bases, with 12 bases sitting between them.